The 15 T cell receptor beta chains below all came from one sample that was sequenced in a study of identifying expanded T cells in peripheral blood. Produced via immunoSEQ multiplex PCR; TCRdb's table is partial and in-frame only. The table includes under 95,000 clones, around nine tenths detected once. The specimen sequenced was blood. These receptors were taken from a person aged 18-70 years in good health.

The CDR3, as DNA: TGTGCCAGTAGTATTAGGTACTGGGACAGAGAAAACGAGCAGTACTTC. Translated, it gives CASSIRYWDRENEQYF. The V call is TRBV19, the J call TRBJ2-7; 7 bases are a match to TRBD1. The ends lost 3 bases at V and 5 bases at J; junction bases unmatched: 13. Germline CDR1 is LNHDA and CDR2 is SQIVND (reference sequence). The CDR3 has 16 residues.

A single count supports this clone. V usage is TRBV4-2 and J usage is TRBJ2-3; TRBD2 matches at 12 bases. CDR3 length: 20 amino acids. V lost 0 bases, J lost 2 bases, and 12 bases stayed unmatched. Germline-derived CDR1 and CDR2 are LGHNA and YNFKEQ. The CDR3, as DNA: TGTGCCAGCAGCCAAGATGGGCTAGCGGGGGGGGCCTCTATCACAGATACGCAGTATTTT. Protein sequence: CASSQDGLAGGASITDTQYF.

The chain couples TRBV11-2 to TRBJ2-1; 8 nucleotides align to TRBD1. This CDR3 is built from 15 residues. The germline V gene encodes CDR1 SGHAT and CDR2 FQNNGV. V lost 2 bases to trimming and J lost 8 bases; unmatched junction nucleotides: 8. This CDR3 reads CASSLLSGGLDEQFF. As DNA, the CDR3 is TGTGCCAGCAGCTTATTATCAGGGGGCTTGGATGAGCAGTTCTTC.

This rearrangement joins TRBV7-2 to TRBJ1-5; 7 nucleotides line up with TRBD1. In germline, CDR1 is SGHTA, CDR2 FQGNSA. V was clipped by 5 bases and J by 5 bases; unmatched bases: 6. The CDR3 sequence is 14 residues long. The CDR3 here is CASSPRQGHQPQHF. The CDR3 DNA reads TGTGCCAGCAGCCCCCGACAGGGTCATCAGCCCCAGCATTTT.

The chain is built from TRBV5-1 and TRBJ2-3; either TRBD1 or TRBD2 may fit D (6 bases each). The V and J ends lost 3 bases and 7 bases respectively, with 15 bases between them. The CDR3 covers 14 residues. CDR1 and CDR2 (germline): SGHRS, YFSETQ. DNA for the CDR3: TGCGCCAGCAGCTCCGAAACGGGGGCTAATACGCAGTATTTT. Residues: CASSSETGANTQYF.

This sequence joins TRBV10-3 and TRBJ2-7; D remains unclear. The ends were cut back, 2 bases at V and 5 bases at J, with 7 bases in the middle. The germline V gene encodes CDR1 ENHRY and CDR2 SYGVKD. CDR3 length: 12 residues. The CDR3 DNA follows: TGTGCCATCAGTGAGAGTCGCAACGAGCAGTACTTC. Its protein is CAISESRNEQYF.

This clone was found a few times. The rearrangement links TRBV29-1 to TRBJ2-1, with D unresolved. The CDR3 extends over 12 amino acids. V was clipped by 4 bases and J by 7 bases, with 11 bases between them. Germline assignment: CDR1 SQVTM and CDR2 ANQGSEA. The CDR3 spells CSVGREENEQFF. The CDR3 DNA follows: TGCAGCGTTGGAAGGGAAGAGAATGAGCAGTTCTTC.

The rearrangement joins TRBV28 to TRBJ1-1; 7 bases align to TRBD1. The germline V gene encodes CDR1 MDHEN and CDR2 SYDVKM. The CDR3 runs to 14 residues. V shed 6 bases, J shed 2 bases, and the junction held 6 bases outside the gene matches. The CDR3: CASSPRQGNTEAFF. DNA for the CDR3: TGTGCCAGCAGCCCGAGACAGGGAAACACTGAAGCTTTCTTT. Using reference TRBV28 and TRBJ1-1 for the parts outside the CDR3, the full variable domain is DVKVTQSSRYLVKRTGEKVFLECVQDMDHENMFWYRQDPGLGLRLIYFSYDVKMKEKGDIPEGYSVSREKKERFSLILESASTNQTSMYLCASSPRQGNTEAFFGQGTRLTVV.

Points on this clone: A read error may produce the germline difference seen at one junction end. The chain couples TRBV14 to TRBJ2-1, with 8 bases aligning to TRBD2. Germline assignment: CDR1 SGHDN and CDR2 FVKESK. This CDR3 has 15 residues. CDR3 sequence: CASSQKGLEYSEQFF. Written as DNA, the CDR3 is TGTGCCAGCAGCCAGAAGGGACTAGAATACAGTGAGCAGTTCTTC. The whole variable domain, remainder taken from reference TRBV14 and TRBJ2-1, is EAGVTQFPSHSVIEKGQTVTLRCDPISGHDNLYWYRRVMGKEIKFLLHFVKESKQDESGMPNNRFLAERTGGTYSTLKVQPAELEDSGVYFCASSQKGLEYSEQFFGPGTRLTVL.

The V gene is TRBV29-1, the J gene TRBJ2-1, with TRBD2 identical over 9 bases. The CDR3 sequence is 15 residues long. Germline CDR1 SQVTM, CDR2 ANQGSEA. With 4 bases clipped from V and 1 base from J, the junction kept 5 bases outside the gene matches. CDR3 coding DNA: TGCAGCGTTGTAGTCCTAGCGGGATCCTACAATGAGCAGTTCTTC. Translating it yields CSVVVLAGSYNEQFF.

The chain is built from TRBV5-4 and TRBJ1-2; D is unresolved. Germline V gene data show CDR1 as SGHNT and CDR2 as YYREEE (reference sequence). V was cut by 4 bases and J by 6 bases, with 13 bases left in between. This CDR3 comprises 13 residues. This CDR3 is CASSGGWADGYTF. The DNA of the CDR3 is TGTGCCAGCAGCGGTGGCTGGGCGGATGGCTACACCTTC.

About this clone: Other DNA sequences from this sample encode an identical CDR3 as well. The chain carries TRBV28 and TRBJ2-3; D is possibly TRBD2 (7 bases). The germline gives CDR1 MDHEN, CDR2 SYDVKM. The CDR3 sequence is 14 residues long. Trimming pared 3 bases from V and 4 bases from J, leaving 11 bases between. This CDR3 reads CASSFTGGADTQYF. Written as DNA, the CDR3 is TGTGCCAGCAGTTTTACGGGGGGCGCAGATACGCAGTATTTT.

V is TRBV11-2 and J is TRBJ2-5; 8 bases are shared with TRBD2. The CDR3 extends over 16 amino acids. Per the germline V gene, CDR1 is SGHAT and CDR2 is FQNNGV. Trimming removed 4 bases from V and 12 bases from J; junction bases left unmatched: 19. CDR3 DNA sequence: TGTGCCAGCAGCTCCTCCTCCGGGGGGGGGCGAGTTGTGGAGTACTTC. As protein: CASSSSSGGGRVVEYF.

This clone was observed a single time. The chain employs TRBV4-2 and TRBJ2-7; D is ambiguous. This CDR3 is built from 16 residues. Per germline, CDR1 LGHNA and CDR2 YNFKEQ. Trimming took 4 bases from V and 0 from J, leaving 16 bases between them. CDR3 nucleotide sequence: TGTGCCAGCAGCCCCCTGGGATCGCCGGGCTCCTACGAGCAGTACTTC. Protein product: CASSPLGSPGSYEQYF.

The chain couples TRBV7-8 to TRBJ2-7, with TRBD2 identical over 8 bases. Trimming cost V 4 bases and J 3 bases; bases outside gene matches: 8. The CDR3 consists of 15 residues. The germline V gene encodes CDR1 SGHVS and CDR2 FQNEAQ. CDR3 amino acids: CASSSRGGAYYEQYF. In DNA, the CDR3 is TGTGCCAGCAGCTCCCGGGGGGGGGCTTACTACGAGCAGTACTTC.